This T cell receptor (beta chain) emerged from a study of cytotoxic CD8 clonotypes in ibrutinib-treated CLL. Turning to this clone: Its antigen remains unidentified.

The planned depth of sequencing spanned 1 in 200,000 to 1 in 1 million T cells. Here immunoSEQ multiplex PCR was the method, and the copy in TCRdb shows in-frame clones only, minus some. The sample has some 93,000 clones, around 73% seen once. Overall study results and limits: Patients showed higher baseline clonality than age-matched healthy donors, and it tracked circulating CD8+ T-cell counts. Sampling of sustained-remission and progressing patients occurred at differing times. At progression, clonality fell back toward baseline after rising at ibrutinib response.

Germline assignment: CDR1 SGHNT and CDR2 YYREEE (reference sequence). CDR3 size: 12 residues. Between the trimmed V and J ends, which lost 3 bases and 7 bases, there was a span of 11 bases. The sequence was collected from a human donor with chronic lymphocytic leukemia. The rearrangement links TRBV5-4 to TRBJ2-7; perhaps TRBD1 as D (6 bases). Sequencing was performed on PBMCs, taken after 12 months of ibrutinib treatment. CDR3 coding DNA: TGTGCCAGCAGCTCAACAGGGATGGAGCAGTACTTC. Translating gives CASSSTGMEQYF.